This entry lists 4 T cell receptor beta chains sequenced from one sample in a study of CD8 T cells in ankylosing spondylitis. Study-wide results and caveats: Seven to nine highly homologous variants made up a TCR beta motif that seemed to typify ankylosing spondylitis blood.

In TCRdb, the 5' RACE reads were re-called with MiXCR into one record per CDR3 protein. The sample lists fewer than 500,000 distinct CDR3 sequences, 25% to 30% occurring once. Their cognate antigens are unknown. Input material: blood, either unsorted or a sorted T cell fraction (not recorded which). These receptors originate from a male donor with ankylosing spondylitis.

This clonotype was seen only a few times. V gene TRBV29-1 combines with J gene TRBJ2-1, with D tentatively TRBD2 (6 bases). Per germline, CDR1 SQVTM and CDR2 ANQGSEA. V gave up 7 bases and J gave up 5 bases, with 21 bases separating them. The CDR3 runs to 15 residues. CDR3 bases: TGCAGCGCCGCGAACTTCCGCGGGGCCGACAATGAGCAGTTCTTC. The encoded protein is CSAANFRGADNEQFF.

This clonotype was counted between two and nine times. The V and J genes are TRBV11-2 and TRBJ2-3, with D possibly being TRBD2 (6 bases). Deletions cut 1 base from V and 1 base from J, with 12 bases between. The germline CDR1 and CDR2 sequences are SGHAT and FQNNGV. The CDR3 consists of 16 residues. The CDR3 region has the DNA TGTGCCAGCAGCTTAGGTTCGTGGGAGGGCACAGATACGCAGTATTTT. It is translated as CASSLGSWEGTDTQYF.

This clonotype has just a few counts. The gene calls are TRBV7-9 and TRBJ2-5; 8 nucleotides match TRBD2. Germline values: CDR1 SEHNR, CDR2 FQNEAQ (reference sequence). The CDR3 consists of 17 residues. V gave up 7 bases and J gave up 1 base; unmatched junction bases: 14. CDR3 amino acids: CASNHNPGLGGQETQYF. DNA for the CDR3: TGTGCCAGCAATCATAATCCGGGACTAGGCGGCCAAGAGACCCAGTACTTC.

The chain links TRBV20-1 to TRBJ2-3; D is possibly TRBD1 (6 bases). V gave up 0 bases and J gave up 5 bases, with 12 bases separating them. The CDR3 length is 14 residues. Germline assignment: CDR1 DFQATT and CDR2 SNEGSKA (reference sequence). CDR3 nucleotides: TGCAGTGCTAGAGACCCTTACAGGGAAGATACGCAGTATTTT. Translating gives CSARDPYREDTQYF.